This T cell receptor beta chain was observed in a study of T-cell reconstitution after alpha-beta-depleted transplantation in children. The CDR3 runs 15 residues. Germline CDR1 MNHNS, CDR2 SASEGT. The ends lost 3 bases at V and 4 bases at J; junction bases unmatched: 8. This clonotype showed up many times. Unique molecular identifiers were incorporated into the prepared TCRbeta library. TCRdb re-analysed the PCR reads in MiXCR, keeping a single row per CDR3 protein. This sample has under 450,000 distinct CDR3 sequences, with roughly 14% found just once. The rearrangement links TRBV6-1 to TRBJ2-5, with TRBD1 matching over 7 bases. The source of this sequence is a human donor who donated a stem cell graft to a child with Fanconi anemia. Source: PBMCs, taken from the stem cell graft. CDR3 sequence reads: CASSDGTGERETQYF. DNA for the CDR3: TGTGCCAGCAGTGATGGCACAGGGGAGCGAGAGACCCAGTACTTC.